A selection of T cell receptor beta chains follows, all from one sample in a study of T cells after yellow fever vaccination. TCRdb redid the calling of the 5' RACE reads with MiXCR, one entry per CDR3 protein. This table holds hundreds of thousands of distinct CDR3 sequences, around 20% found once. The sequencing here drew on PBMCs, taken before the yellow fever booster vaccination. The receptors shown here come from a man between 18 and 29 years old who received the YFV17D yellow fever vaccine. Each CDR3 is given with its conserved first and last residue. Clone size, where shown, is once, few, many, or a class for clones that have expanded.

J gene	V gene	clone size	CDR3 protein
TRBJ1-1	TRBV27	.	CASSSTVLDEAFF
TRBJ2-5	TRBV11-3	few	CASSLEMESTQYF
TRBJ1-1	TRBV5-1	.	CASSLETGLNTEAFF
TRBJ1-4	TRBV6-5	few	CASGEQTNEKLFF
TRBJ1-2	TRBV6-5	few	CASSAPGQDPYGYTF
TRBJ2-7	TRBV7-9	few	CASSYEYEQYF
TRBJ2-3	TRBV6-4	.	CASSRDSFTDTQYF
TRBJ1-5	TRBV27	few	CASSRGGPNQPQHF
TRBJ2-1	TRBV5-1	many	CASSLEGTGYNEQFF
TRBJ1-6	TRBV20-1	.	CSARDIRSQSNSPLHF
TRBJ1-2	TRBV7-2	few	CASSQRQGPSGYTF
TRBJ2-7	TRBV5-1	.	CASSRQSGQGASYEQYF
TRBJ2-5	TRBV4-3	few	CASSQERGGEETQYF
TRBJ2-7	TRBV5-1	.	CASSLGSQGATYEQYF
TRBJ1-4	TRBV11-2	few	CASSPGGGPLFF
TRBJ1-2	TRBV4-3	few	CASSQVLAGITYGYTF
TRBJ2-1	TRBV29-1	few	CSVGGGAGDEQFF
TRBJ1-2	TRBV6-5	few	CASSYEGGHNYGYTF
TRBJ2-2	TRBV5-6	.	CASSLATSSVTGELFF
TRBJ2-1	TRBV20-1	few	CSAPTYNEQFF
TRBJ1-2	TRBV13	few	CASSSRRQGTVGYYGYTF
TRBJ2-1	TRBV10-3	few	CAITNPSGGYNEQFF
TRBJ2-3	TRBV20-1	.	CSAPFRRGYPNTQYF
TRBJ2-1	TRBV6-5	.	CASRTGDAGNNEQFF
TRBJ2-5	TRBV29-1	.	CSVVEGLDSTETQYF
TRBJ2-3	TRBV20-1	few	CSANPRGSPNTDTQYF
TRBJ2-5	TRBV5-4	.	CASSGRQGFQETQYF
TRBJ1-3	TRBV20-1	few	CSARDMDPSGNTIYF
TRBJ2-1	TRBV7-8	.	CASSLIRGRANEQFF
TRBJ2-1	TRBV12-3/TRBV12-4	many	CASSPTGLAGGYYNEQFF
TRBJ1-1	TRBV20-1	.	CSLGAGGKNEAFF
TRBJ2-1	TRBV5-1	many	CASSLGRNNEQFF
TRBJ2-1	TRBV6-5	few	CAAARGVFDEQFF
TRBJ1-4	TRBV2	.	CASSLRGRADEKLFF
TRBJ1-5	TRBV29-1	.	CSVAGIGQPQHF
TRBJ1-6	TRBV7-8	few	CASSLVPGSPLHF
TRBJ1-6	TRBV7-2	.	CASSSAQGIDPLHF
TRBJ2-7	TRBV4-3	few	CASSQALGYEQYF
TRBJ2-7	TRBV12-3/TRBV12-4	.	CASSLTTSGGYEQYF
TRBJ1-4	TRBV6-6	.	CASSPSTAARNEKLFF
TRBJ1-2	TRBV12-3/TRBV12-4	few	CASNFQGGGYTF
TRBJ1-2	TRBV7-2	few	CASTPWGVDYGYTF
TRBJ2-5	TRBV4-1	few	CASSLWGLAGELQETQYF
TRBJ2-6	TRBV6-5	many	CASSYSPGSGANVLTF
TRBJ2-1	TRBV5-1	.	CASSDSGGSYNEQFF
TRBJ2-7	TRBV7-9	few	CASSPTSYEQYF
TRBJ1-1	TRBV27	few	CASLSSGGGSTEAFF
TRBJ1-1	TRBV27	.	CASGLGLNTEAFF
TRBJ2-1	TRBV5-1	few	CASSPTGTVGNEQFF
TRBJ1-2	TRBV5-1	few	CASSFGAGGSYGYTF
TRBJ2-5	TRBV7-8	.	CASSPGAGNLQETQYF
TRBJ1-3	TRBV6-5	few	CASRQGVGNTIYF